This is a list of T cell receptor beta chains from one sample in a study of cytomegalovirus exposure and HLA in healthy donors. Profiled with immunoSEQ multiplex PCR; TCRdb holds only in-frame clones, not every one. The sample yields tens of thousands of clones, approximately 79% seen once. The sample comprised PBMCs. All receptors derive from a woman in her 30s in good health and CMV-seropositive. The CDR3 runs from the conserved cysteine through the conserved F or W. Fields, in order: clone size, J gene, D gene, V gene, CDR3 protein, CDR3 DNA. D genes are given only for firm matches. Where a row states a size, it is once, few, many or the class of an expanded clone; other rows omit it.

.,TRBJ2-1,TRBD2,TRBV19,CASRMAGVDEQFF,TGTGCCAGTAGGATGGCGGGAGTAGATGAGCAGTTCTTC
once,TRBJ2-7,.,TRBV5-1,CASSWSSGVHEQYF,TGCGCCAGCAGCTGGAGTTCGGGAGTCCACGAGCAGTACTTC
.,TRBJ2-2,.,TRBV7-9,CASSPPGMNTGELFF,TGTGCCAGCAGCCCCCCAGGGATGAACACCGGGGAGCTGTTTTTT
.,TRBJ2-1,TRBD2,TRBV2,CASGEGLASNEQFF,TGTGCCAGCGGCGAGGGACTAGCGAGCAATGAGCAGTTCTTC
.,TRBJ2-2,TRBD1,TRBV14,CASSPYRDSHTGELFF,TGTGCCAGCAGCCCTTACCGGGACAGTCACACCGGGGAGCTGTTTTTT
.,TRBJ2-2,TRBD1,TRBV2,CASKFAGTGNTGELFF,TGTGCCAGCAAGTTTGCCGGGACAGGGAACACCGGGGAGCTGTTTTTT
.,TRBJ2-1,.,TRBV19,CASSNVGGGPLNEQFF,TGTGCCAGTAGTAATGTAGGAGGAGGGCCTCTCAATGAGCAGTTCTTC
once,TRBJ1-2,TRBD1,TRBV27,CASSFRTGMNYGYTF,TGTGCCAGCAGTTTTCGGACAGGGATGAACTATGGCTACACCTTC
.,TRBJ2-5,TRBD2,TRBV2,CASSEALRLAGVETQYF,TGTGCCAGCAGTGAAGCGCTTCGACTAGCGGGAGTGGAGACCCAGTACTTC
.,TRBJ1-2,TRBD1,TRBV5-4,CASSLSYRDRGNYGYTF,TGTGCCAGCAGCTTGAGCTACCGGGACAGGGGAAACTATGGCTACACCTTC
.,TRBJ1-5,TRBD1,TRBV6-1,CASSETGMVQPQHF,TGTGCCAGCAGTGAGACAGGGATGGTCCAGCCCCAGCATTTT
.,TRBJ2-5,TRBD2,TRBV10-1,CASSPSGRVAETQYF,TGCGCCAGCAGTCCGAGCGGGAGGGTCGCAGAGACCCAGTACTTC
.,TRBJ1-6,TRBD1,TRBV7-6,CASSPRGNGGSYNSPLHF,TGTGCCAGCAGCCCCAGGGGGAACGGGGGCTCCTATAATTCACCCCTCCACTTT
.,TRBJ2-2,TRBD2,TRBV28,CASIERAGPGELFF,TGTGCCAGCATCGAAAGAGCGGGGCCCGGGGAGCTGTTTTTT
.,TRBJ1-1,TRBD1,TRBV18,CASSPRRQGTTNTEAFF,TGTGCCAGCTCACCACGGAGACAGGGCACCACGAACACTGAAGCTTTCTTT